A single sample is the source of the 11 T cell receptor beta chains below, sequenced in a study of blood T cell repertoires in COVID-19. Repertoires were generated with immunoSEQ multiplex PCR, while TCRdb's copy carries only in-frame clones and drops some. The sample holds 30,000 to 40,000 clones, around three quarters seen once. The specimen was peripheral blood. The receptors here all came from a man older than 75 with active or convalescent COVID-19.

This chain connects TRBV3-1 (or the pseudogene TRBV3-2) to TRBJ2-5; 7 bases are a match to TRBD2. The CDR3 sequence is 15 residues long. The germline V gene has CDR1 LGHDT and CDR2 YNNKEL (reference sequence). The V gene end was trimmed by 0 bases and the J gene end by 3 bases; junction bases not matched to a gene: 4. CDR3: CASSQDWRGKETQYF. The CDR3 DNA sequence: TGTGCCAGCAGCCAAGATTGGCGGGGGAAAGAGACCCAGTACTTC.

The chain combines TRBV5-4 with TRBJ1-6, with a weak D call TRBD1 (6 bases). Germline V gene sequence: CDR1 SGHNT, CDR2 YYREEE (reference sequence). This CDR3 region has 16 residues. Trimming removed 2 bases at V and 4 bases at J, with 13 bases between. The CDR3 region has the DNA TGTGCCAGCAGCTTTAGCGGGGGCACTTATAATTCACCCCTCCACTTT. Translation gives CASSFSGGTYNSPLHF.

The CDR3 coding sequence is TGTGCCAGCAGCTTAGCAGGACTAGCGGGAGGCAATGAGCAGTTCTTC. Translation gives CASSLAGLAGGNEQFF. The chain couples TRBV7-9 to TRBJ2-1; 14 nucleotides align to TRBD2. Germline lookup yields CDR1 SEHNR and CDR2 FQNEAQ (reference sequence). V dropped 0 bases and J dropped 6; count of bases not matched to a gene: 1. CDR3 size: 16 residues.

The chain is built from TRBV12-5 and TRBJ2-5, with a possible D match to TRBD1 (5 bases). Germline V gives CDR1 LGHNT, CDR2 FRNRAP. This CDR3 has 13 residues. Between the trimmed V and J ends, which lost 7 bases and 2 bases, there was a span of 11 bases. The CDR3 DNA reads TGTGCTAGTGCCCTTAGGGGACAAGAGACCCAGTACTTC. This gives the protein CASALRGQETQYF.

This clone showed up just once. The chain uses TRBV4-1 and TRBJ1-5; D perhaps matches TRBD1 (5 bases). CDR3 length: 15 amino acids. Germline CDR1 reads MGHRA; CDR2 reads YSYEKL. Trimming left V 2 bases short and J 4 bases short, with 12 bases between. CDR3 residues: CASSQRAGQNQPQHF. CDR3 nucleotides: TGCGCCAGCAGCCAAAGGGCAGGACAAAATCAGCCCCAGCATTTT.

Sample share makes this clone medium-sized. The rearrangement links TRBV3-1 (or the pseudogene TRBV3-2) to TRBJ2-2; D might be TRBD1 (6 bases). CDR3 length: 13 residues. Germline V gives CDR1 LGHDT, CDR2 YNNKEL (reference sequence). V lost 5 bases and J 5 bases, leaving 9 bases between the germline ends. The CDR3 DNA reads TGTGCCAGCAGCAACCAGGGGACCGGGGAGCTGTTTTTT. It encodes CASSNQGTGELFF.

The chain employs TRBV5-1 and TRBJ1-2, with D unclear. The V gene lost 0 bases and the J gene lost 1 base, with 7 bases spanning the gap. CDR1 and CDR2 from the germline V gene are SGHRS and YFSETQ. CDR3 size: 14 residues. The CDR3 DNA follows: TGCGCCAGCAGCTTGGTCACAGATAACTATGGCTACACCTTC. Protein product: CASSLVTDNYGYTF.

The rearrangement joins TRBV9 to TRBJ1-1; 8 bases are a match to TRBD1. The CDR3 extends over 12 amino acids. CDR1 is SGDLS and CDR2 is YYNGEE in the germline V gene. Trimming took 5 bases from V and 8 from J; bases not matched to a gene: 5. CDR3 region: CASSRGTGEAFF. The CDR3 nucleotides are TGTGCCAGCAGTCGGGGGACAGGAGAAGCTTTCTTT. The entire variable domain, with the rest obtained from reference TRBV9 and TRBJ1-1, is as follows: DSGVTQTPKHLITATGQRVTLRCSPRSGDLSVYWYQQSLDQGLQFLIQYYNGEERAKGNILERFSAQQFPDLHSELNLSSLELGDSALYFCASSRGTGEAFFGQGTRLTVV.

The chain has TRBV15 and TRBJ2-1; TRBD2 matches at 7 bases. V was pared by 1 base and J by 0 bases, with 3 bases of the junction left unmatched. CDR1 LNHNV and CDR2 YYDKDF come from the germline V gene (reference sequence). The CDR3 is 16 residues long. CDR3 amino acids: CATSRGRGSSYNEQFF. In DNA form, the CDR3 reads TGTGCCACCAGCAGAGGGCGGGGGAGCTCCTACAATGAGCAGTTCTTC. The variable domain in full, completed from reference TRBV15 and TRBJ2-1, reads DAMVIQNPRYQVTQFGKPVTLSCSQTLNHNVMYWYQQKSSQAPKLLFHYYDKDFNNEADTPDNFQSRRPNTSFCFLDIRSPGLGDTAMYLCATSRGRGSSYNEQFFGPGTRLTVL.

The chain employs TRBV7-6 and TRBJ2-1; the D gene is possibly TRBD2 (5 bases). Germline lookup yields CDR1 SGHVS and CDR2 FNYEAQ. V was shortened by 5 bases and J by 0 bases, with 11 bases between the two germline ends. The CDR3 extends over 15 amino acids. The CDR3: CASSQKGLSYNEQFF. CDR3 DNA sequence: TGTGCCAGCAGCCAAAAAGGACTCTCCTACAATGAGCAGTTCTTC.

This clone was seen repeatedly, ten times or more. The genes are TRBV3-1 (or the pseudogene TRBV3-2) and TRBJ1-4, with 7 bases matching TRBD1. The CDR3 consists of 14 residues. V was pared by 5 bases and J by 2 bases, with 2 bases of the junction left unmatched. CDR1 is LGHDT and CDR2 is YNNKEL in the germline V gene (reference sequence). CDR3 coding DNA: TGTGCCAGCAGCTCACAGGGGACTAATGAAAAACTGTTTTTT. This sequence encodes CASSSQGTNEKLFF.